The rows below give T cell receptor beta chains drawn from one sample of a study of regulatory T cells in long-lasting Graves disease. Each CDR3 protein gets one entry after TCRdb re-called the multiplex PCR reads with MiXCR. The table has 650,000 to 700,000 distinct CDR3 sequences, about 32% seen once. Sequences were derived from peripheral blood mononuclear cells (PBMCs), sampled when the disease was refractory, from a patient treated with antithyroid drugs. The receptors here all came from a female donor with Graves disease. CDR3s include the opening cysteine and the closing phenylalanine or tryptophan. D genes are given only for firm matches. Size is omitted from some rows. Given values are once, few, many or a class for expanded clones.

v_call,d_call,clone_size,j_call,cdr3_aa,cdr3_nt
TRBV4-1,.,.,TRBJ1-2,CASSQVSLLGYTF,TGCGCCAGCAGCCAAGTATCCCTTTTGGGGTACACCTTC
TRBV19,.,.,TRBJ2-5,CASGRGRGETQYF,TGTGCCAGTGGGAGGGGGCGTGGAGAGACCCAGTACTTC
TRBV27,.,few,TRBJ1-5,CASSFEGYSNQPQHF,TGTGCCAGCAGTTTCGAGGGTTATAGCAATCAGCCCCAGCATTTT
TRBV20-1,.,.,TRBJ1-2,CSARRSNGYGYTF,TGCAGTGCTAGAAGGAGCAATGGCTATGGCTACACCTTC
TRBV5-6,.,.,TRBJ1-1,CASSFDPYRGGTEAFF,TGTGCCAGCAGCTTCGACCCGTACCGGGGGGGCACTGAAGCTTTCTTT
TRBV6-1,.,.,TRBJ1-6,CASKVAGEYNSPLHF,TGTGCCAGCAAGGTGGCAGGAGAATATAATTCACCCCTCCACTTT
TRBV28,TRBD1,many,TRBJ1-1,CASNSPDRGTEAFF,TGTGCCAGCAATTCACCAGACAGGGGCACTGAAGCTTTCTTT
TRBV12-3/TRBV12-4,TRBD1,many,TRBJ1-6,CASSRTGDSPLHF,TGTGCCAGCAGCAGGACAGGGGATTCACCCCTCCACTTT
TRBV3-1,.,many,TRBJ1-1,CASSQGNQWIAEAFF,TGTGCCAGCAGCCAAGGGAACCAGTGGATCGCTGAAGCTTTCTTT
TRBV7-2,.,many,TRBJ1-1,CASSSRTPPYTEAFF,TGTGCCAGCAGCTCGAGGACCCCGCCGTACACTGAAGCTTTCTTT
TRBV5-6,.,.,TRBJ1-6,CASSVDRPNSPLHF,TGTGCCAGCAGCGTTGACAGGCCAAATTCACCCCTCCACTTT
TRBV27,.,.,TRBJ1-1,CASSFSPRGTEAFF,TGTGCCAGCAGTTTTTCCCCAAGGGGCACTGAAGCTTTCTTT
TRBV11-2,.,.,TRBJ2-1,CASSSYGGGYNEQFF,TGTGCCAGCAGCTCCTACGGTGGCGGGTACAATGAGCAGTTCTTC
TRBV6-1,.,.,TRBJ1-1,CASRRGAYTEAFF,TGTGCCAGCAGGCGAGGTGCGTACACTGAAGCTTTCTTT
TRBV20-1,.,.,TRBJ1-1,CSARQVGPEAFF,TGCAGTGCTAGACAGGTGGGGCCTGAAGCTTTCTTT
TRBV30,.,.,TRBJ1-4,CAWNGGNEKLFF,TGTGCCTGGAATGGGGGGAATGAAAAACTGTTTTTT
TRBV6-2/TRBV6-3,.,.,TRBJ2-3,CASSYDGISDTQYF,TGTGCCAGCAGTTACGACGGGATATCAGATACGCAGTATTTT
TRBV20-1,.,few,TRBJ2-7,CSASSGEGSSYEQYF,TGCAGTGCTTCCTCAGGTGAGGGGAGCTCCTACGAGCAGTACTTC
TRBV7-3,TRBD1,.,TRBJ1-2,CASSFDRGNGYTF,TGTGCCAGCAGCTTTGACAGGGGGAATGGCTACACCTTC
TRBV5-1,.,.,TRBJ2-7,CASSLGDVGIYEQYF,TGCGCCAGCAGCTTGGGGGACGTAGGAATCTACGAGCAGTACTTC
TRBV7-2,TRBD1,.,TRBJ1-5,CASSGRWDSGDQPQHF,TGTGCCAGCAGCGGGAGGTGGGACAGTGGGGATCAGCCCCAGCATTTT
TRBV6-1,TRBD1,many,TRBJ1-1,CASSATGTGGREAFF,TGTGCCAGCAGTGCAACCGGGACAGGGGGGCGTGAAGCTTTCTTT
TRBV15,TRBD1,.,TRBJ1-3,CATSRDQGAIMNTIYF,TGTGCCACCAGCAGAGATCAGGGGGCAATTATGAACACCATATATTTT
TRBV20-1,.,few,TRBJ1-5,CSAEHRGDQPQHF,TGCAGTGCAGAACACCGCGGGGATCAGCCCCAGCATTTT
TRBV20-1,.,few,TRBJ1-3,CSASPTLASSGNTIYF,TGCAGTGCTAGCCCAACCCTTGCTAGCTCTGGAAACACCATATATTTT
TRBV20-1,.,few,TRBJ1-2,CSARDDAEGVYGYTF,TGCAGTGCTAGAGATGATGCGGAGGGCGTCTATGGCTACACCTTC
TRBV10-3,.,.,TRBJ1-1,CAISESRNLGNLNTEAFF,TGTGCCATCAGTGAGTCGAGAAATTTGGGGAACTTGAACACTGAAGCTTTCTTT
TRBV6-2/TRBV6-3,TRBD1,many,TRBJ1-1,CASSYGTGNTEAFF,TGTGCCAGCAGTTACGGGACAGGAAACACTGAAGCTTTCTTT
TRBV6-2/TRBV6-3,TRBD1,.,TRBJ2-7,CASSRQGIVSYEQYF,TGTGCCAGCAGTCGACAGGGCATTGTATCCTACGAGCAGTACTTC
TRBV7-2,.,few,TRBJ2-5,CASSLELVETQYF,TGTGCCAGCAGCTTAGAACTAGTAGAGACCCAGTACTTC
TRBV7-6,.,once,TRBJ2-7,CASSLHQRDEQYF,TGTGCCAGCAGCTTACACCAGAGAGACGAGCAGTACTTC
TRBV7-2,.,few,TRBJ2-7,CASSLVGGTLYEQYF,TGTGCCAGCAGCTTAGTTGGCGGGACCCTTTACGAGCAGTACTTC
TRBV28,.,few,TRBJ2-7,CASQGGGRQYF,TGTGCCAGCCAGGGGGGGGGCCGGCAGTACTTC
TRBV30,.,.,TRBJ1-6,CAWSPRADSPLHF,TGTGCCTGGAGTCCCAGGGCTGATTCACCCCTCCACTTT
TRBV6-2/TRBV6-3,.,few,TRBJ2-2,CASSEVLSGELFF,TGTGCCAGCAGTGAAGTGCTCTCAGGGGAGCTGTTTTTT
TRBV5-1,.,few,TRBJ1-1,CASSFWGASNTEAFF,TGCGCCAGCAGCTTTTGGGGGGCCTCGAACACTGAAGCTTTCTTT
TRBV5-1,TRBD1,.,TRBJ1-1,CASSLSLLTGGTEAFF,TGCGCCAGCAGCTTGTCGCTCTTAACAGGGGGCACTGAAGCTTTCTTT
TRBV11-2,TRBD2,.,TRBJ2-7,CASSLLVPAGGNYEQYF,TGTGCCAGCAGCCTTCTGGTCCCAGCGGGAGGGAACTACGAGCAGTACTTC
TRBV5-1,.,.,TRBJ1-1,CAGSLLNTEAFF,TGCGCCGGCAGCTTGCTTAACACTGAAGCTTTCTTT
TRBV2,.,many,TRBJ1-5,CASMDGLGSNQPQHF,TGTGCCAGCATGGACGGACTTGGGAGCAATCAGCCCCAGCATTTT
TRBV19,TRBD1,few,TRBJ2-6,CARTKIGTGSSLGFSGANVLTF,TGTGCCAGGACAAAAATAGGGACAGGCTCCTCCCTGGGGTTCTCTGGGGCCAACGTCCTGACTTTC
TRBV28,.,many,TRBJ1-2,CASRTVGYGYTF,TGTGCCAGCAGAACCGTCGGCTATGGCTACACCTTC
TRBV11-2,TRBD1,.,TRBJ2-5,CASSPRDRGRSETQYF,TGTGCCAGCAGCCCAAGGGACAGGGGGCGTTCAGAGACCCAGTACTTC
TRBV28,.,many,TRBJ1-1,CASYKNTEAFF,TGTGCCAGCTACAAGAACACTGAAGCTTTCTTT
TRBV6-1,.,many,TRBJ2-5,CASSLRFRVKQETQYF,TGTGCCAGCAGTCTCCGTTTCCGGGTCAAACAAGAGACCCAGTACTTC
TRBV12-5,.,.,TRBJ2-5,CASARSSRETQYF,TGTGCTAGTGCCCGGTCTAGTCGGGAGACCCAGTACTTC
TRBV29-1,TRBD1,few,TRBJ2-7,CSVEGTGTYEQYF,TGCAGCGTTGAGGGGACAGGGACCTACGAGCAGTACTTC
TRBV29-1,TRBD2,.,TRBJ2-7,CSVEELAGVGEQCF,TGCAGCGTTGAAGAGTTAGCGGGAGTGGGCGAGCAGTGCTTC
TRBV12-3/TRBV12-4,.,.,TRBJ1-2,CASSTRTSTYGYTF,TGTGCCAGCAGTACAAGGACCTCCACCTATGGCTACACCTTC
TRBV28,.,few,TRBJ2-7,CASSYHGGHPYEQYF,TGTGCCAGCAGCTACCACGGGGGACACCCCTACGAGCAGTACTTC
TRBV30,.,.,TRBJ1-1,CAWTGSLLAFF,TGTGCCTGGACAGGCAGTTTGTTAGCTTTCTTT
TRBV20-1,.,few,TRBJ1-3,CSASRTTGTSFNTIYF,TGCAGTGCTAGCCGGACTACGGGCACTTCTTTTAACACCATATATTTT
TRBV3-1,.,few,TRBJ1-4,CASSQGGGRGATNEKLFF,TGTGCCAGCAGCCAAGGAGGGGGGAGAGGAGCAACTAATGAAAAACTGTTTTTT
TRBV20-1,.,.,TRBJ2-1,CSARDLLNEQFF,TGCAGTGCTAGAGATCTTCTTAATGAGCAGTTCTTC
TRBV20-1,.,.,TRBJ1-1,CSATIGFTEAFF,TGCAGTGCTACGATAGGGTTCACTGAAGCTTTCTTT
TRBV4-1,.,.,TRBJ2-7,CASSHKLAEVPYEQYF,TGCGCCAGCAGCCACAAACTAGCTGAAGTACCCTACGAGCAGTACTTC
TRBV7-9,TRBD2,few,TRBJ2-7,CASSSTSGRNYEQYF,TGTGCCAGCAGCTCTACTAGCGGGAGGAACTACGAGCAGTACTTC
TRBV12-3/TRBV12-4,.,few,TRBJ1-2,CASTRTGIRYGYTF,TGTGCCAGCACCCGGACGGGGATCCGCTATGGCTACACCTTC
TRBV6-1,TRBD2,few,TRBJ2-7,CASWPSGRLVYEQYF,TGTGCCAGCTGGCCTAGCGGGAGGCTTGTCTACGAGCAGTACTTC